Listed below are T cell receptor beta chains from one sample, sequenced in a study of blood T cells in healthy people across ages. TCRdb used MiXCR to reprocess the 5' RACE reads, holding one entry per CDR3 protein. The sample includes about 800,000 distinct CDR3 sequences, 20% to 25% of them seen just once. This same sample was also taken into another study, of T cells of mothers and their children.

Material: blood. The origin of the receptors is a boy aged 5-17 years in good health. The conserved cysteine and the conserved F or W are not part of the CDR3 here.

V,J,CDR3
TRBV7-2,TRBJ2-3,ASSLAGTSGSKTDTQY
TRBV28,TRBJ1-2,ASSKPRDSLNYGYT
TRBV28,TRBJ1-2,ATFSRQGNYGYT
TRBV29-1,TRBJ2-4,SVEVWDRADTAKNIQY
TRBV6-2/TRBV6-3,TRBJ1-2,ASGLEGGYT
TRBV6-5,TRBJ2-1,ASKPGLRNEQF
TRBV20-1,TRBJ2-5,SARGPNQETQY
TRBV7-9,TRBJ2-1,ASSSWVADSYNEQF
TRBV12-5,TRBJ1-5,ASGLVPALVGADRDQPQH
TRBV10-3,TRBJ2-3,AISEPLASDSDTQY
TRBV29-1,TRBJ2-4,SVEGGQGVPRAKNIQY
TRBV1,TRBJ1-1,TSSHLSRLNTEAF
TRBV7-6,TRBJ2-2,ASSSLLAGANTGELF
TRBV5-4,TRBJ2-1,ASSSQAGTSYNEQF
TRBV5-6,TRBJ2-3,ASSPPGDTDTQY
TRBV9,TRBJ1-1,ASSATGGPLNTEAF
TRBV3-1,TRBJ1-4,ASSDREKLF
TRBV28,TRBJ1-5,ASRETVPNQPQH
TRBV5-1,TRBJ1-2,ASSQNTENYGYT
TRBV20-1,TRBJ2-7,SARGGVGGRAQY
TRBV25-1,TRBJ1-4,ASSAGLPGVTNEKLF
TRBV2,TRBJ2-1,ASSEWREPPFHEQF
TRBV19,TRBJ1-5,ASSGPGTWGNQPQH
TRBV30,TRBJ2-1,AWSVLAGVLNEQF
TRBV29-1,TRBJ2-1,SVPLGLQAGMDNEQF
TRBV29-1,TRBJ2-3,SVEDRGLAGPTDTQY
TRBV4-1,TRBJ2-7,ASSPHGTGTYEQY
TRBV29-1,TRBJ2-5,SVVGSGEETQY
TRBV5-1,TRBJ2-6,ASSSIGGSNVLT
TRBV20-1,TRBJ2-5,SATSGIETQY
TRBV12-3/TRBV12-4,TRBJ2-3,ASGGTDTQY
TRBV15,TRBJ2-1,ATSREAQLYNEQF
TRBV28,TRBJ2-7,ASSIRTGTYEQY
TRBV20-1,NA,SAEGQGFYEQY
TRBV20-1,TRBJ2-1,SARDGSGRSYNEQF
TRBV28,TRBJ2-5,ASGGGQETQY
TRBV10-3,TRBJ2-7,AISPGWGQGYEQY
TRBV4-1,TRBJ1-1,ASSQTGYRAF
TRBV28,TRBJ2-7,ASSKDGYEQY
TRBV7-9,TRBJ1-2,ASSEKQGSYGYT